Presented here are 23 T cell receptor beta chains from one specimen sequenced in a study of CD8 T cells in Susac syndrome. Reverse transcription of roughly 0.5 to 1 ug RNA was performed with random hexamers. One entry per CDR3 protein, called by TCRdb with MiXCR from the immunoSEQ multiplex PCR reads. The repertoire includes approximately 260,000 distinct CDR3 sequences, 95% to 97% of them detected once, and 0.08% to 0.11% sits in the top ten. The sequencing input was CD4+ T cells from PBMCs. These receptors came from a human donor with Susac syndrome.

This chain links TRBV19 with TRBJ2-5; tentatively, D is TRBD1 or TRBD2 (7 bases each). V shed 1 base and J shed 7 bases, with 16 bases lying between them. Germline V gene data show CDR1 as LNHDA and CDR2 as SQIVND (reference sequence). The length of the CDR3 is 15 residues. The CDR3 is CASSIGGGGPRTQYF. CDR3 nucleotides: TGTGCCAGTAGTATAGGGGGAGGGGGCCCAAGGACCCAGTACTTC. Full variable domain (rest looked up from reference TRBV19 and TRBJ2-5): DGGITQSPKYLFRKEGQNVTLSCEQNLNHDAMYWYRQDPGQGLRLIYYSQIVNDFQKGDIAEGYSVSREKKESFPLTVTSAQKNPTAFYLCASSIGGGGPRTQYFGPGTRLLVL.

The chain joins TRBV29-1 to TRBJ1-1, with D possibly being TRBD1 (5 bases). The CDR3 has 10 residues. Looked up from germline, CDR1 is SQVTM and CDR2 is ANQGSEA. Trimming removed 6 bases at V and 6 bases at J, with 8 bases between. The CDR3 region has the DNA TGCAGCGTCGGGACGGCTGAAGCTTTCTTT. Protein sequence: CSVGTAEAFF.

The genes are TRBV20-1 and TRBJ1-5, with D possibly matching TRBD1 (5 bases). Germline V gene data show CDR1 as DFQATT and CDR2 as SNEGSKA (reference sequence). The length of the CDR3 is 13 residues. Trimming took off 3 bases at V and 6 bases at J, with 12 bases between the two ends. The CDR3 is CSARGGFGQPQHF. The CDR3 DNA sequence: TGCAGTGCTAGGGGGGGGTTTGGTCAGCCCCAGCATTTT.

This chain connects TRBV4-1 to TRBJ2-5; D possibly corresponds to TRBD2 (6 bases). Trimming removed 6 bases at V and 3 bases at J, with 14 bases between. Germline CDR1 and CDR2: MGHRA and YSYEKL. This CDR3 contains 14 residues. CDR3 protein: CASRALGGKETQYF. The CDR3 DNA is TGCGCCAGCAGGGCCCTCGGCGGGAAAGAGACCCAGTACTTC.

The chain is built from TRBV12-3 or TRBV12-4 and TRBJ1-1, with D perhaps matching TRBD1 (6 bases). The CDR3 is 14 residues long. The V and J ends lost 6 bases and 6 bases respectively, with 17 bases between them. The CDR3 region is CASRSPWAGAEAFF. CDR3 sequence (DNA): TGTGCCAGCAGAAGCCCCTGGGCAGGGGCTGAAGCTTTCTTT.

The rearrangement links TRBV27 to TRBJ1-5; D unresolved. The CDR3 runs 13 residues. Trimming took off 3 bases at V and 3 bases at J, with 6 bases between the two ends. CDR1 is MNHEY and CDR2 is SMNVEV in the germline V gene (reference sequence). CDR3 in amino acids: CASSLAHNQPQHF. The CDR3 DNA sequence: TGTGCCAGCAGTTTGGCGCACAATCAGCCCCAGCATTTT.

This CDR3 reads CASKRRAQYTEAFF. The CDR3 DNA is TGTGCCAGCAAACGCCGTGCCCAATACACTGAAGCTTTCTTT. The chain couples TRBV3-1 to TRBJ1-1; D is unresolved. The germline V gene has CDR1 LGHDT and CDR2 YNNKEL (reference sequence). V shed 7 bases and J shed 3 bases, with 15 bases lying between them. The CDR3 is 14 residues long.

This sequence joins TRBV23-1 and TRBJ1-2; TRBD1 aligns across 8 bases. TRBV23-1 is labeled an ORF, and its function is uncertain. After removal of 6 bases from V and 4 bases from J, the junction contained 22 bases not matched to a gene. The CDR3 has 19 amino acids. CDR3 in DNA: TGCGCCAGCAGCCCAGGGGATAAGGACAGGGAATCTCTAGGCTATGGCTACACCTTC. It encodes CASSPGDKDRESLGYGYTF.

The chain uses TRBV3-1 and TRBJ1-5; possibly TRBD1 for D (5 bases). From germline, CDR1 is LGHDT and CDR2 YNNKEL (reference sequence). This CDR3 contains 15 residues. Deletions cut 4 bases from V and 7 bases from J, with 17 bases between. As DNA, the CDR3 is TGTGCCAGCAGCCCGGGGGGGTCCACCGGGCAGCCCCAGCATTTT. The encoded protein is CASSPGGSTGQPQHF. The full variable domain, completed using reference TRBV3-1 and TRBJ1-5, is DTAVSQTPKYLVTQMGNDKSIKCEQNLGHDTMYWYKQDSKKFLKIMFSYNNKELIINETVPNRFSPKSPDKAHLNLHINSLELGDSAVYFCASSPGGSTGQPQHFGDGTRLSIL.

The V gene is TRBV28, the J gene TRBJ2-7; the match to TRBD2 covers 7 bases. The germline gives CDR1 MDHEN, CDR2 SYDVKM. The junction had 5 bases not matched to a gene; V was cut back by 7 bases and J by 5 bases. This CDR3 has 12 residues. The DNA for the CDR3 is TGTGCCAGCACGACCACTAGCGACGAGCAGTACTTC. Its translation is CASTTTSDEQYF.

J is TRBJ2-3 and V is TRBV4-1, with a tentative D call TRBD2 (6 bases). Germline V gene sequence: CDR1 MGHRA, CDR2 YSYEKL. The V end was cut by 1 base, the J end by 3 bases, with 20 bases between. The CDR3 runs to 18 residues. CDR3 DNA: TGCGCCAGCAGCCAAGGAGAAGAGACTAGAAGAGCAACAGATACGCAGTATTTT. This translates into CASSQGEETRRATDTQYF.

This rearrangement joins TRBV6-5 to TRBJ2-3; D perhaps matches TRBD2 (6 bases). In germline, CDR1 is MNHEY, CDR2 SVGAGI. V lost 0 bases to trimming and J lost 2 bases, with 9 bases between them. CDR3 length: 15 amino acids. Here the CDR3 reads CASSYSAGPTDTQYF. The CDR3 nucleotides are TGTGCCAGCAGTTACTCGGCGGGACCCACAGATACGCAGTATTTT.

The CDR3 loop reads CASLPPGADTQYF. CDR3 nucleotides: TGTGCCAGCCTACCCCCGGGGGCAGATACGCAGTATTTT. The V call is TRBV11-2, the J call TRBJ2-3; the D gene is possibly TRBD2 (6 bases). CDR1 is SGHAT and CDR2 is FQNNGV in the germline V gene. The CDR3 extends over 13 amino acids. V shed 8 bases and J shed 4 bases, with 13 bases lying between them.

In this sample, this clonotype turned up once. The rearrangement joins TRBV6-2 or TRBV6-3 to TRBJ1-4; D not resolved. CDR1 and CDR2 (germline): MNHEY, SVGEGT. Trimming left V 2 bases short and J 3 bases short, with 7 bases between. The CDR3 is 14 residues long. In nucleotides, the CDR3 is TGTGCCAGCAGTTACATCGGGGCTAATGAAAAACTGTTTTTT. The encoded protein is CASSYIGANEKLFF.

Written as DNA, the CDR3 is TGTGCCAGCAGCGTCAGGGTCGTGGGGGAGGAGCAGTACTTC. Its protein product is CASSVRVVGEEQYF. The chain combines TRBV9 with TRBJ2-7; D is possibly TRBD1 or TRBD2 (5 bases each). The CDR3 is 14 amino acids. V was trimmed by 2 bases and J by 7 bases, leaving 16 bases between them. The germline V gene encodes CDR1 SGDLS and CDR2 YYNGEE.

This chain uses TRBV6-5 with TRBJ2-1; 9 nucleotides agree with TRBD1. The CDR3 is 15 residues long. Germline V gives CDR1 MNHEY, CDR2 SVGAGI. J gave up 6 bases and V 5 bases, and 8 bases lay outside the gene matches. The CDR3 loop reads CASSTPGQGSNEQFF. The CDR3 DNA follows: TGTGCCAGCAGTACCCCGGGACAGGGAAGCAATGAGCAGTTCTTC.

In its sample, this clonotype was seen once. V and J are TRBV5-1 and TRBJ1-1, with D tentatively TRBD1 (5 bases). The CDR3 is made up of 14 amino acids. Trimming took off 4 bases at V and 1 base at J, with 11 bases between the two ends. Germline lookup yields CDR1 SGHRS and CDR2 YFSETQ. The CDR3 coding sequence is TGCGCCAGCAGCGGCGGGACTGAGAACACTGAAGCTTTCTTT. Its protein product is CASSGGTENTEAFF.

CDR3 sequence (DNA): TGTGCCAGCAGTTATAGCGGGCCGAGCTCCTACAATGAGCAGTTCTTC. Encoded protein: CASSYSGPSSYNEQFF. The chain has TRBV6-5 and TRBJ2-1; 7 bases are a match to TRBD2. J lost 0 bases, V lost 3 bases, and 5 bases had no gene match. CDR1 is MNHEY, CDR2 SVGAGI, per germline. The CDR3 extends over 16 amino acids.

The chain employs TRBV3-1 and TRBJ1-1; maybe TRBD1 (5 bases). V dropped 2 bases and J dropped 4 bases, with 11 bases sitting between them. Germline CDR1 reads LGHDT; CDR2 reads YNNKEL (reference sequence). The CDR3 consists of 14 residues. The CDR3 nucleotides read TGTGCCAGCAGCCAATCCGGGGGGGGCACTGAAGCTTTCTTT. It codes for CASSQSGGGTEAFF.

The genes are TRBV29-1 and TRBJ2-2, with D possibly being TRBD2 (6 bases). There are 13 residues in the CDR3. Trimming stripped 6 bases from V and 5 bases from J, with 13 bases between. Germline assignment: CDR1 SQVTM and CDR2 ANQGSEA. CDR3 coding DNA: TGCAGCGTATGGGACTCGTTAACCGGGGAGCTGTTTTTT. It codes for CSVWDSLTGELFF.

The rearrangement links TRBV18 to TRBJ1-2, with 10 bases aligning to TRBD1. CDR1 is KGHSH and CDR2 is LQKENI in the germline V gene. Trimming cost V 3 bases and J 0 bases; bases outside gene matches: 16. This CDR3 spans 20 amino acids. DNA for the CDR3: TGTGCCAGCTCACCTACCACGGGGACAGGGGACGGCGGGACTAACTATGGCTACACCTTC. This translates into CASSPTTGTGDGGTNYGYTF.

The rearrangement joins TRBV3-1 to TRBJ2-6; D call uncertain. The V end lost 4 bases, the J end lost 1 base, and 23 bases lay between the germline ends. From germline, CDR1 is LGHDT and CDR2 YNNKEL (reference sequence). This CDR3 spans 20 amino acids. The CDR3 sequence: CASSRRISRVSPSGANVLTF. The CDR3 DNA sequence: TGTGCCAGCAGCCGACGGATAAGTCGGGTCTCACCATCTGGGGCCAACGTCCTGACTTTC.

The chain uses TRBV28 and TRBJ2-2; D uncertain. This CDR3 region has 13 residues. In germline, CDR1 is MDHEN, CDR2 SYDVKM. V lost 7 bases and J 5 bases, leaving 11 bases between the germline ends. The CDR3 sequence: CASTKLDTGELFF. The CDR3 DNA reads TGTGCCAGCACCAAGCTTGATACCGGGGAGCTGTTTTTT.